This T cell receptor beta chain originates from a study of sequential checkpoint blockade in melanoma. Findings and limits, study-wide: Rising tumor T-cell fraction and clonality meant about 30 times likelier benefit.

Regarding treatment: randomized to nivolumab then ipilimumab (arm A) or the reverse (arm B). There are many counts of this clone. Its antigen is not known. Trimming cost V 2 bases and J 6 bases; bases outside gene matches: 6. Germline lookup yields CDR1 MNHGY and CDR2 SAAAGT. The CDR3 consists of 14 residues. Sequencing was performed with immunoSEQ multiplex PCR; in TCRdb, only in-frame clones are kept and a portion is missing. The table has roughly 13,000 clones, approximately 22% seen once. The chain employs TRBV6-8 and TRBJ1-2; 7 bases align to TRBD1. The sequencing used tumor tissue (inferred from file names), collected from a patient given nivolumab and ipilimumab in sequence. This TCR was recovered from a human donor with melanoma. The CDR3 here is CASSYQGGGDGYTF. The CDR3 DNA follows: TGTGCCAGCAGTTACCAAGGGGGCGGGGATGGCTACACCTTC.